This passage covers 11 T cell receptor beta chains from one sample sequenced in a study of CD8 T cells in Susac syndrome. After extraction with the RNeasy kit, about 0.45 to 1 ug of the RNA was reverse transcribed using random hexamers. TCRdb redid the calling of the immunoSEQ multiplex PCR reads with MiXCR, one entry per CDR3 protein. The profile shows under 550,000 distinct CDR3 sequences, approximately 85% of them singletons. Sequencing was done on a sample of CD8+ T cells from PBMCs. These receptors came from a human donor with multiple sclerosis.

This clonotype was seen a single time. J is TRBJ2-7 and V is TRBV7-8; 15 nucleotides align to TRBD2. The germline V gene encodes CDR1 SGHVS and CDR2 FQNEAQ. This CDR3 spans 17 amino acids. J was trimmed by 0 bases and V by 4 bases; bases with no gene match: 4. CDR3 nucleotide sequence: TGTGCCAGCAGCTGGGGACTAGCGGGAGGTGGCTCCTACGAGCAGTACTTC. The encoded protein is CASSWGLAGGGSYEQYF. Full variable domain (rest looked up from reference TRBV7-8 and TRBJ2-7): GAGVSQSPRYKVAKRGQDVALRCDPISGHVSLFWYQQALGQGPEFLTYFQNEAQLDKSGLPSDRFFAERPEGSVSTLKIQRTQQEDSAVYLCASSWGLAGGGSYEQYFGPGTRLTVT.

With regard to this clonotype: Its ends do not fully match the called genes, so a read error is possible. This chain joins TRBV5-1 and TRBJ2-1; either TRBD1 or TRBD2 may supply D (5 bases each). The CDR3 sequence is 14 residues long. CDR1 and CDR2 (germline): SGHRS, YFSETQ. In nucleotides, the CDR3 is TGCGCCAGCAGCGTCCGGGGCTTATACAGTGAGCAGTTCTTC. It is translated as CASSVRGLYSEQFF. Combining the CDR3 with reference TRBV5-1 and TRBJ2-1 gives the whole variable domain KAGVTQTPRYLIKTRGQQVTLSCSPISGHRSVSWYQQTPGQGLQFLFEYFSETQRNKGNFPGRFSGRQFSNSRSEMNVSTLELGDSALYLCASSVRGLYSEQFFGPGTRLTVL.

This clonotype was seen a few times. The V gene is TRBV11-2, the J gene TRBJ1-1; D is possibly TRBD1 (5 bases). The V gene's germline CDR1 is SGHAT and CDR2 FQNNGV. With 5 bases removed from V and 1 base from J, the gap between germline ends came to 8 bases. This CDR3 comprises 13 residues. The CDR3 nucleotides are TGTGCCAGCAGCCCGGGGACGAACACTGAAGCTTTCTTT. Translating it yields CASSPGTNTEAFF.

CDR3 protein: CASRGGSNYGYTF. DNA of the CDR3: TGTGCCAGCAGGGGGGGATCTAACTATGGCTACACCTTC. This chain links TRBV12-3 or TRBV12-4 with TRBJ1-2, with a tentative D call TRBD1 (5 bases). The CDR3 covers 13 residues. Trimming took 6 bases from V and 0 from J, leaving 8 bases between them.

The chain carries TRBV5-6 and TRBJ1-1; 10 nucleotides agree with TRBD1. The CDR3 runs to 16 residues. Germline lookup yields CDR1 SGHDT and CDR2 YYEEEE. V lost 2 bases to trimming and J lost 5 bases; unmatched junction nucleotides: 9. In nucleotides, the CDR3 is TGTGCCAGCAGCTTTTTGACAGGGGGCGATGGGACTGAAGCTTTCTTT. The encoded protein is CASSFLTGGDGTEAFF.

The chain employs TRBV4-1 and TRBJ2-7; no firm D call. CDR1 and CDR2 from the germline V gene are MGHRA and YSYEKL. This CDR3 comprises 15 residues. V lost 0 bases and J 5 bases, leaving 14 bases between the germline ends. Written as DNA, the CDR3 is TGCGCCAGCAGCCAAGAGTTGGCGGTTGGGAACGAGCAGTACTTC. It yields the protein CASSQELAVGNEQYF.

The chain uses TRBV6-1 and TRBJ2-3; D may match TRBD1 or TRBD2 (5 bases each). The V end was cut by 6 bases, the J end by 2 bases, with 21 bases between. The CDR3 loop spans 17 amino acids. The germline V gene encodes CDR1 MNHNS and CDR2 SASEGT. CDR3 residues: CASRGPGPPRYTDTQYF. DNA of the CDR3: TGTGCCAGCAGGGGCCCGGGACCCCCTAGGTACACAGATACGCAGTATTTT.

The CDR3 DNA reads as TGCAGTGCTTCTCAAGCGGGGTACTCCTACGAGCAGTACTTC. Translating gives CSASQAGYSYEQYF. The chain combines TRBV20-1 with TRBJ2-7, with 7 bases fitting TRBD2. The CDR3 loop spans 14 amino acids. Per germline, CDR1 DFQATT and CDR2 SNEGSKA (reference sequence). With 5 bases clipped from V and 0 bases from J, the junction kept 7 bases outside the gene matches.

The chain recombines TRBV4-1 with TRBJ1-5, with D hard to call. The CDR3 is 13 residues long. CDR1 is MGHRA and CDR2 is YSYEKL in the germline V gene. V gave up 0 bases and J gave up 7 bases, with 7 bases separating them. The CDR3 sequence: CASSQDISQPQHF. In DNA, the CDR3 is TGCGCCAGCAGCCAAGATATTAGCCAGCCCCAGCATTTT.

This clonotype showed up just a few times. This rearrangement joins TRBV7-9 to TRBJ2-5, with D possibly matching TRBD2 (6 bases). The CDR3 loop spans 15 amino acids. Between the trimmed V and J ends, which lost 3 bases and 0 bases, there was a span of 11 bases. The germline V gene encodes CDR1 SEHNR and CDR2 FQNEAQ (reference sequence). This CDR3 reads CASSFPGLNQETQYF. As DNA, the CDR3 is TGTGCCAGCAGCTTCCCGGGACTTAACCAAGAGACCCAGTACTTC.

As DNA, the CDR3 is TGTGCCAGCAGTTACGTTTTGGGGGAGCTGTTTTTT. Encoded protein: CASSYVLGELFF. The chain links TRBV6-5 to TRBJ2-2; D not certain. V was shortened by 2 bases and J by 8 bases, with 6 bases between the two germline ends. The CDR3 totals 12 residues. Per the germline V gene, CDR1 is MNHEY and CDR2 is SVGAGI.